The 20 T cell receptor beta chains given below trace back to one sample, sequenced in a study of blood T cells in healthy people across ages (dated by TCRdb to between 2015 and 2017). Library preparation employed 5' RACE. Reads for this sample came from an Illumina HiSeq 2500. A second PCR of about 6 to 11 cycles was performed with a sample-barcoded 5' primer and a J-beta primer mix. TCRdb took the public reads, trimmed them with fastp at Q25, ran MiXCR for clone calling and kept in-frame beta chains. Merged by CDR3 protein, the rows form single entries marked with the most common genes and DNA. The sample table shows more than 900,000 distinct CDR3 sequences, and about 23% are seen once. Less than 0.75% of the sample lies in the top ten. The same data also went into a second study, on T cells of mothers and their children.

The specimen sequenced was blood. The receptor set was obtained from a girl aged 2-15 years in good health.

This clonotype appeared a few times. This sequence joins TRBV7-8 and TRBJ2-5; 9 bases are a match to TRBD2. The J call may be mistaken, given a closer DNA end match to TRBJ2-7. Germline CDR1 reads SGHVS; CDR2 reads FQNEAQ. The CDR3 has 14 amino acids. Written as DNA, the CDR3 is TGTGCCAGCAGCGTGTTGGGACTAGCAGGCGAGCAGTACTTC. Translated: CASSVLGLAGEQYF.

The CDR3 sequence: CASRDRSAYEQYF. Written as DNA, the CDR3 is TGTGCCAGCAGGGACAGGTCGGCCTACGAGCAGTACTTC. V is TRBV2 and J is TRBJ2-7; TRBD1 matches 7 bases. The CDR3 sequence is 13 residues long. CDR1 and CDR2 (germline): SNHLY, FYNNEI. With V trimmed by 6 bases and J by 2 bases, 4 bases remained unmatched. The whole variable domain, remainder taken from reference TRBV2 and TRBJ2-7, is EPEVTQTPSHQVTQMGQEVILRCVPISNHLYFYWYRQILGQKVEFLVSFYNNEISEKSEIFDDQFSVERPDGSNFTLKIRSTKLEDSAMYFCASRDRSAYEQYFGPGTRLTVT.

This chain joins TRBV12-3 or TRBV12-4 and TRBJ2-4, with unresolved D. Trimming shortened V by 1 base and J by 7 bases, and 14 bases separated the two germline ends. There are 15 residues in the CDR3. CDR3 region: CASSLGTFYGNIQYF. In DNA form, the CDR3 reads TGTGCCAGCAGTTTAGGAACGTTTTACGGGAACATTCAGTACTTC.

The chain couples TRBV7-3 to TRBJ2-6, with D perhaps matching TRBD1 (6 bases). V gave up 4 bases and J gave up 2 bases, with 15 bases separating them. CDR3 length: 17 residues. The germline CDR1 and CDR2 sequences are SGHTA and FQGTGA. CDR3 nucleotides: TGTGCCAGCAGCTACCCCGACAGGCTGACTGGGGCCAACGTCCTGACTTTC. Its protein product is CASSYPDRLTGANVLTF.

Only a few counts were recorded for this clonotype. The gene calls are TRBV12-5 and TRBJ2-2; D may be TRBD1 (5 bases). Between the trimmed V and J ends, which lost 5 bases and 5 bases, there was a span of 12 bases. CDR3 length equals 14 residues. Germline values: CDR1 LGHNT, CDR2 FRNRAP. The CDR3 DNA sequence: TGTGCTAGTGGTGTCCTCACAGGAACCGGGGAGCTGTTTTTT. Translating gives CASGVLTGTGELFF.

This chain uses TRBV12-3 or TRBV12-4 with TRBJ2-1, with D perhaps being TRBD1 or TRBD2 (5 bases each). The germline V and J ends were trimmed by 5 bases and 14 bases, with 16 bases remaining between them. This CDR3 comprises 12 residues. CDR3 sequence: CASSRDPLAEFF. The CDR3 nucleotides read TGTGCCAGCAGTCGGGACCCCCTGGCGGAGTTCTTC.

This chain connects TRBV5-1 to TRBJ2-1; TRBD2 matches 8 bases. V lost 0 bases to trimming and J lost 2 bases; unmatched junction nucleotides: 4. The CDR3 contains 16 residues. Germline-derived CDR1 and CDR2 are SGHRS and YFSETQ. The CDR3 region is CASSLVPSGPYNEQFF. In DNA form, the CDR3 reads TGCGCCAGCAGCTTGGTTCCTAGCGGGCCCTACAATGAGCAGTTCTTC.

The CDR3 sequence: CATENPAGYTF. The CDR3 region has the DNA TGTGCCACCGAAAACCCAGCTGGCTACACCTTC. The chain uses TRBV15 and TRBJ1-2, with no clear D. V lost 8 bases and J lost 7, with 11 bases in between. The CDR3 consists of 11 residues. Germline CDR1 is LNHNV and CDR2 is YYDKDF (reference sequence).

This clonotype was observed a few times. The genes are TRBV3-1 and TRBJ2-2, with TRBD2 identical over 16 bases. The germline V gene has CDR1 LGHDT and CDR2 YNNKEL (reference sequence). The V and J ends lost 5 bases and 4 bases, in that order; junction bases with no gene match: 13. The CDR3 runs 20 residues. CDR3 sequence: CASSSSLGLAGGHITGELFF. As DNA, the CDR3 is TGTGCCAGCAGCTCATCCCTGGGACTAGCGGGGGGGCATATCACCGGGGAGCTGTTTTTT.

The rearrangement joins TRBV10-3 to TRBJ2-5, with a possible D match to TRBD1 (6 bases). The germline CDR1 and CDR2 sequences are ENHRY and SYGVKD. The CDR3 is 14 residues long. V lost 0 bases, J lost 4 bases, and 9 bases lay in between. CDR3 DNA: TGTGCCATCAGTGAGTCGGTACAGGGAGAGACCCAGTACTTC. It codes for CAISESVQGETQYF.

This chain links TRBV12-3 or TRBV12-4 with TRBJ2-3, with 14 bases that match TRBD2. The junction had 11 bases not matched to a gene; V was cut back by 4 bases and J by 5 bases. There are 18 residues in the CDR3. The CDR3 DNA follows: TGTGCCAGCAGTTCACGGGCGGGACTAGCGGGAGTGGGAGATACGCAGTATTTT. Translating it yields CASSSRAGLAGVGDTQYF.

This CDR3 is CASSLETVGVGDQPQHF. Written as DNA, the CDR3 is TGTGCCAGCAGCTTAGAGACGGTAGGGGTTGGGGATCAGCCCCAGCATTTT. The V and J genes are TRBV7-6 and TRBJ1-5; perhaps TRBD1 as D (5 bases). Trimming took off 1 base at V and 5 bases at J, with 18 bases between the two ends. The germline V gene has CDR1 SGHVS and CDR2 FNYEAQ. CDR3 length: 17 amino acids. The full variable domain, with the rest looked up from reference TRBV7-6 and TRBJ1-5, is GAGVSQSPRYKVTKRGQDVALRCDPISGHVSLYWYRQALGQGPEFLTYFNYEAQQDKSGLPNDRFSAERPEGSISTLTIQRTEQRDSAMYRCASSLETVGVGDQPQHFGDGTRLSIL.

CDR3 amino acids: CSASLQGMNTEAFF. CDR3 DNA sequence: TGCAGTGCTAGTCTGCAGGGTATGAACACTGAAGCTTTCTTT. The rearrangement joins TRBV20-1 to TRBJ1-1, with D maybe TRBD1 (5 bases). V was clipped by 3 bases and J by 0 bases, with 11 bases between them. The V gene's germline CDR1 is DFQATT and CDR2 SNEGSKA (reference sequence). This CDR3 is built from 14 residues.

This clonotype was seen only a few times. The chain links TRBV4-2 to TRBJ2-4, with 10 bases that match TRBD2. The germline V gene has CDR1 LGHNA and CDR2 YNFKEQ. This CDR3 is built from 18 residues. V was clipped by 9 bases and J by 0 bases; unmatched bases: 14. DNA for the CDR3: TGTGCCAGTACACCCGGGACTAGCGCGTTTCTAGCCAAAAACATTCAGTACTTC. Protein: CASTPGTSAFLAKNIQYF.

This sequence joins TRBV7-9 and TRBJ2-2; D ambiguous. The CDR3 loop spans 12 amino acids. Trimming stripped 8 bases from V and 2 bases from J, with 6 bases between. The germline CDR1 and CDR2 sequences are SEHNR and FQNEAQ (reference sequence). The CDR3 loop is CASLENTGELFF. The CDR3 region has the DNA TGTGCCAGCTTGGAAAACACCGGGGAGCTGTTTTTT.

The rearrangement uses TRBV20-1 and TRBJ2-7; the D is unclear. CDR3 length: 11 residues. V lost 2 bases and J 5 bases, leaving 7 bases between the germline ends. Germline V gene data show CDR1 as DFQATT and CDR2 as SNEGSKA (reference sequence). CDR3 sequence: CSARPVNEQYF. DNA for the CDR3: TGCAGTGCTAGACCCGTAAACGAGCAGTACTTC.

V is TRBV7-2 and J is TRBJ2-5; either TRBD1 or TRBD2 may supply D (8 bases each). The CDR3 extends over 14 amino acids. Germline V gene data show CDR1 as SGHTA and CDR2 as FQGNSA. The V end lost 3 bases, the J end lost 4 bases, and 12 bases lay between the germline ends. CDR3 amino acids: CASSFSGTGETQYF. Here the CDR3 DNA reads TGTGCCAGCAGCTTTAGCGGGACAGGAGAGACCCAGTACTTC.

Many counts were recorded for this clonotype. The chain combines TRBV7-3 with TRBJ1-1, with 11 bases matching TRBD1. This CDR3 has 15 amino acids. Germline V CDR1 and CDR2: SGHTA, FQGTGA. The trim removed 5 bases at V and 8 bases at J, leaving 10 bases unmatched. In DNA, the CDR3 is TGTGCCAGCAGCGAATCGGGGGACAGGGGGGAAGAAGCTTTCTTT. Translation gives CASSESGDRGEEAFF.

A note on this clonotype: At one of its ends the junction is not consistent with the germline gene, which may arise from a read error. This chain links TRBV7-9 with TRBJ2-7, with 8 positions matching TRBD1. The CDR3 runs 16 residues. Germline CDR1 is SEHNR and CDR2 is FQNEAQ (reference sequence). The CDR3 loop reads CASSFAATGVSYKQYF. Here the CDR3 DNA reads TGTGCCAGCAGCTTCGCCGCGACAGGGGTCTCCTACAAGCAGTACTTC.

This clonotype turned up a few times. The chain has TRBV14 and TRBJ2-1, with 13 positions matching TRBD2. Germline lookup yields CDR1 SGHDN and CDR2 FVKESK. J was trimmed by 9 bases and V by 1 base; bases with no gene match: 3. The CDR3 length is 15 residues. Written as DNA, the CDR3 is TGTGCCAGCAGCCAAGTAGGACTAGCGGGAGTTGAGCAGTTCTTC. It codes for CASSQVGLAGVEQFF.